These 2 T cell receptor beta chains originate from one sample sequenced in a study of blood T cell repertoires in COVID-19 (dated by TCRdb to 2018 to 2020). The library relied on the immunoSEQ multiplex PCR assay. Sourced from immuneACCESS, this table was stored by TCRdb with only in-frame sequences that have V and J called. A share of the clones is absent; for the studies checked, an unresolved V gene accounts for under half, and the remainder has no known explanation. The sample table holds some 65,000 clones, of which more than 75% were seen once. The biggest ten clones account for about 15% of the sample. Sequenced material: peripheral blood. Every receptor here comes from a man aged 35-49 years with COVID-19, enrolled during active disease.

The CDR3 sequence: CASSLGQGAYTGELFF. The CDR3 DNA follows: TGTGCCAGCAGCTTAGGGCAGGGGGCTTACACCGGGGAGCTGTTTTTT. The chain uses TRBV7-6 and TRBJ2-2; 8 bases line up with TRBD1. This CDR3 is 16 amino acids long. Germline CDR1 is SGHVS and CDR2 is FNYEAQ. With 1 base clipped from V and 3 bases from J, the junction kept 4 bases outside the gene matches.

This clone has only one observation. The chain has TRBV6-5 and TRBJ2-3; a weak D match, TRBD2 (6 bases). The CDR3 covers 16 residues. CDR1 MNHEY and CDR2 SVGAGI come from the germline V gene. Trimming removed 8 bases at V and 0 bases at J, with 18 bases between. The CDR3 is CASGWGGSPSTDTQYF. The CDR3 region has the DNA TGTGCCAGCGGTTGGGGAGGTTCCCCTAGCACAGATACGCAGTATTTT.